This T cell receptor beta chain was identified during a study of cytomegalovirus exposure and HLA in healthy donors. This clone was recorded a few times. Donors were nominally healthy when sampled, though unrecorded immune exposures were likely. The primer mix had 60 Vbeta and 13 Jbeta primers. This table comes from immunoSEQ multiplex PCR, and its TCRdb copy is limited to in-frame clones, with some not included. The table includes about 62,000 clones, more than 70% detected once. CDR3 length: 13 amino acids. Germline CDR1 and CDR2: ENHRY and SYGVKD. V and J are TRBV10-3 and TRBJ2-5; TRBD2 might be the D (5 bases). The closer fit of TRBJ2-7 to the DNA end suggests the J call may be wrong. This clonotype was obtained from a woman aged 25 to 39 in good health and CMV-seronegative. The sample taken for sequencing was PBMCs. The CDR3 protein is CAISEGRDYEQYF. The CDR3 DNA is TGTGCCATCAGTGAGGGCCGGGACTACGAGCAGTACTTC.